The sequence of this T cell receptor beta chain was determined in a study of T-cell reconstitution after alpha-beta-depleted transplantation in children. Unique molecular identifiers featured in how the TCRbeta library was prepared. TCRdb re-analysed the PCR reads in MiXCR, keeping a single row per CDR3 protein. The sample has 350,000 to 450,000 distinct CDR3 sequences, about a fifth seen once; the top ten hold approximately 3.8%. This clonotype turned up a few times. The receptor was isolated from a human donor who donated a stem cell graft to a child with acute myeloid leukemia. The specimen comprised PBMCs from the stem cell graft donor, sampled from the stem cell graft.

CDR3 sequence reads: CASSFGSGFVNTEAFF. The CDR3 DNA sequence: TGTGCCAGCAGTTTCGGGTCCGGCTTCGTGAACACTGAAGCTTTCTTT. This chain joins TRBV28 and TRBJ1-1; D not certain. The germline gives CDR1 MDHEN, CDR2 SYDVKM. The CDR3 runs 16 residues. V was clipped by 3 bases and J by 0 bases, with 14 bases between them.